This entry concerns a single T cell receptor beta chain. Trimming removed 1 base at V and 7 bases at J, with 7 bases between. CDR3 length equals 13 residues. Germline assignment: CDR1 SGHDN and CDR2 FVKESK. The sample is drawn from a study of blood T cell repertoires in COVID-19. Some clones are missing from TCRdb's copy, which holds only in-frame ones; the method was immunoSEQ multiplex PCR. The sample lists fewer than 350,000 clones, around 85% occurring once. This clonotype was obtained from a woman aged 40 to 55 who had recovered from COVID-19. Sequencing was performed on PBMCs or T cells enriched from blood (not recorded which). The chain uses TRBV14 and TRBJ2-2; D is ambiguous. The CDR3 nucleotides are TGTGCCAGCAGCCAAGTTTTAGTCGGGGAGCTGTTTTTT. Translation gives CASSQVLVGELFF.